Only a few counts were recorded for the clone carrying this T cell receptor (beta chain). Antigen unknown. Regarding time point: cycle 4 day 1 (C4D1), after about 6 weeks of nivolumab. All patients relapsed after autologous stem cell transplantation, and brentuximab vedotin exposure varied. This sample is part of a study of PD-1 blockade in classical Hodgkin lymphoma. Using immunoSEQ multiplex PCR, the repertoire was profiled, and TCRdb retains in-frame clones only, with some absent. The sample records over 75,000 clones, 75% to 95% being singletons. This CDR3 is built from 15 residues. The germline V and J ends were trimmed by 2 bases and 3 bases, with 13 bases remaining between them. CDR1 is KGHSH and CDR2 is LQKENI in the germline V gene. Study-level points and caveats: Before treatment, complete responders showed about the same diversity as newly diagnosed patients.

The sequence derives from a human donor with classical Hodgkin lymphoma. The material was peripheral blood mononuclear cells (PBMCs), obtained before the fourth cycle of nivolumab. The chain uses TRBV18 and TRBJ1-1; D may be TRBD1 (6 bases). CDR3 residues: CASSPIWGRDTEAFF. DNA of the CDR3: TGTGCCAGCTCACCAATATGGGGGCGCGACACTGAAGCTTTCTTT.